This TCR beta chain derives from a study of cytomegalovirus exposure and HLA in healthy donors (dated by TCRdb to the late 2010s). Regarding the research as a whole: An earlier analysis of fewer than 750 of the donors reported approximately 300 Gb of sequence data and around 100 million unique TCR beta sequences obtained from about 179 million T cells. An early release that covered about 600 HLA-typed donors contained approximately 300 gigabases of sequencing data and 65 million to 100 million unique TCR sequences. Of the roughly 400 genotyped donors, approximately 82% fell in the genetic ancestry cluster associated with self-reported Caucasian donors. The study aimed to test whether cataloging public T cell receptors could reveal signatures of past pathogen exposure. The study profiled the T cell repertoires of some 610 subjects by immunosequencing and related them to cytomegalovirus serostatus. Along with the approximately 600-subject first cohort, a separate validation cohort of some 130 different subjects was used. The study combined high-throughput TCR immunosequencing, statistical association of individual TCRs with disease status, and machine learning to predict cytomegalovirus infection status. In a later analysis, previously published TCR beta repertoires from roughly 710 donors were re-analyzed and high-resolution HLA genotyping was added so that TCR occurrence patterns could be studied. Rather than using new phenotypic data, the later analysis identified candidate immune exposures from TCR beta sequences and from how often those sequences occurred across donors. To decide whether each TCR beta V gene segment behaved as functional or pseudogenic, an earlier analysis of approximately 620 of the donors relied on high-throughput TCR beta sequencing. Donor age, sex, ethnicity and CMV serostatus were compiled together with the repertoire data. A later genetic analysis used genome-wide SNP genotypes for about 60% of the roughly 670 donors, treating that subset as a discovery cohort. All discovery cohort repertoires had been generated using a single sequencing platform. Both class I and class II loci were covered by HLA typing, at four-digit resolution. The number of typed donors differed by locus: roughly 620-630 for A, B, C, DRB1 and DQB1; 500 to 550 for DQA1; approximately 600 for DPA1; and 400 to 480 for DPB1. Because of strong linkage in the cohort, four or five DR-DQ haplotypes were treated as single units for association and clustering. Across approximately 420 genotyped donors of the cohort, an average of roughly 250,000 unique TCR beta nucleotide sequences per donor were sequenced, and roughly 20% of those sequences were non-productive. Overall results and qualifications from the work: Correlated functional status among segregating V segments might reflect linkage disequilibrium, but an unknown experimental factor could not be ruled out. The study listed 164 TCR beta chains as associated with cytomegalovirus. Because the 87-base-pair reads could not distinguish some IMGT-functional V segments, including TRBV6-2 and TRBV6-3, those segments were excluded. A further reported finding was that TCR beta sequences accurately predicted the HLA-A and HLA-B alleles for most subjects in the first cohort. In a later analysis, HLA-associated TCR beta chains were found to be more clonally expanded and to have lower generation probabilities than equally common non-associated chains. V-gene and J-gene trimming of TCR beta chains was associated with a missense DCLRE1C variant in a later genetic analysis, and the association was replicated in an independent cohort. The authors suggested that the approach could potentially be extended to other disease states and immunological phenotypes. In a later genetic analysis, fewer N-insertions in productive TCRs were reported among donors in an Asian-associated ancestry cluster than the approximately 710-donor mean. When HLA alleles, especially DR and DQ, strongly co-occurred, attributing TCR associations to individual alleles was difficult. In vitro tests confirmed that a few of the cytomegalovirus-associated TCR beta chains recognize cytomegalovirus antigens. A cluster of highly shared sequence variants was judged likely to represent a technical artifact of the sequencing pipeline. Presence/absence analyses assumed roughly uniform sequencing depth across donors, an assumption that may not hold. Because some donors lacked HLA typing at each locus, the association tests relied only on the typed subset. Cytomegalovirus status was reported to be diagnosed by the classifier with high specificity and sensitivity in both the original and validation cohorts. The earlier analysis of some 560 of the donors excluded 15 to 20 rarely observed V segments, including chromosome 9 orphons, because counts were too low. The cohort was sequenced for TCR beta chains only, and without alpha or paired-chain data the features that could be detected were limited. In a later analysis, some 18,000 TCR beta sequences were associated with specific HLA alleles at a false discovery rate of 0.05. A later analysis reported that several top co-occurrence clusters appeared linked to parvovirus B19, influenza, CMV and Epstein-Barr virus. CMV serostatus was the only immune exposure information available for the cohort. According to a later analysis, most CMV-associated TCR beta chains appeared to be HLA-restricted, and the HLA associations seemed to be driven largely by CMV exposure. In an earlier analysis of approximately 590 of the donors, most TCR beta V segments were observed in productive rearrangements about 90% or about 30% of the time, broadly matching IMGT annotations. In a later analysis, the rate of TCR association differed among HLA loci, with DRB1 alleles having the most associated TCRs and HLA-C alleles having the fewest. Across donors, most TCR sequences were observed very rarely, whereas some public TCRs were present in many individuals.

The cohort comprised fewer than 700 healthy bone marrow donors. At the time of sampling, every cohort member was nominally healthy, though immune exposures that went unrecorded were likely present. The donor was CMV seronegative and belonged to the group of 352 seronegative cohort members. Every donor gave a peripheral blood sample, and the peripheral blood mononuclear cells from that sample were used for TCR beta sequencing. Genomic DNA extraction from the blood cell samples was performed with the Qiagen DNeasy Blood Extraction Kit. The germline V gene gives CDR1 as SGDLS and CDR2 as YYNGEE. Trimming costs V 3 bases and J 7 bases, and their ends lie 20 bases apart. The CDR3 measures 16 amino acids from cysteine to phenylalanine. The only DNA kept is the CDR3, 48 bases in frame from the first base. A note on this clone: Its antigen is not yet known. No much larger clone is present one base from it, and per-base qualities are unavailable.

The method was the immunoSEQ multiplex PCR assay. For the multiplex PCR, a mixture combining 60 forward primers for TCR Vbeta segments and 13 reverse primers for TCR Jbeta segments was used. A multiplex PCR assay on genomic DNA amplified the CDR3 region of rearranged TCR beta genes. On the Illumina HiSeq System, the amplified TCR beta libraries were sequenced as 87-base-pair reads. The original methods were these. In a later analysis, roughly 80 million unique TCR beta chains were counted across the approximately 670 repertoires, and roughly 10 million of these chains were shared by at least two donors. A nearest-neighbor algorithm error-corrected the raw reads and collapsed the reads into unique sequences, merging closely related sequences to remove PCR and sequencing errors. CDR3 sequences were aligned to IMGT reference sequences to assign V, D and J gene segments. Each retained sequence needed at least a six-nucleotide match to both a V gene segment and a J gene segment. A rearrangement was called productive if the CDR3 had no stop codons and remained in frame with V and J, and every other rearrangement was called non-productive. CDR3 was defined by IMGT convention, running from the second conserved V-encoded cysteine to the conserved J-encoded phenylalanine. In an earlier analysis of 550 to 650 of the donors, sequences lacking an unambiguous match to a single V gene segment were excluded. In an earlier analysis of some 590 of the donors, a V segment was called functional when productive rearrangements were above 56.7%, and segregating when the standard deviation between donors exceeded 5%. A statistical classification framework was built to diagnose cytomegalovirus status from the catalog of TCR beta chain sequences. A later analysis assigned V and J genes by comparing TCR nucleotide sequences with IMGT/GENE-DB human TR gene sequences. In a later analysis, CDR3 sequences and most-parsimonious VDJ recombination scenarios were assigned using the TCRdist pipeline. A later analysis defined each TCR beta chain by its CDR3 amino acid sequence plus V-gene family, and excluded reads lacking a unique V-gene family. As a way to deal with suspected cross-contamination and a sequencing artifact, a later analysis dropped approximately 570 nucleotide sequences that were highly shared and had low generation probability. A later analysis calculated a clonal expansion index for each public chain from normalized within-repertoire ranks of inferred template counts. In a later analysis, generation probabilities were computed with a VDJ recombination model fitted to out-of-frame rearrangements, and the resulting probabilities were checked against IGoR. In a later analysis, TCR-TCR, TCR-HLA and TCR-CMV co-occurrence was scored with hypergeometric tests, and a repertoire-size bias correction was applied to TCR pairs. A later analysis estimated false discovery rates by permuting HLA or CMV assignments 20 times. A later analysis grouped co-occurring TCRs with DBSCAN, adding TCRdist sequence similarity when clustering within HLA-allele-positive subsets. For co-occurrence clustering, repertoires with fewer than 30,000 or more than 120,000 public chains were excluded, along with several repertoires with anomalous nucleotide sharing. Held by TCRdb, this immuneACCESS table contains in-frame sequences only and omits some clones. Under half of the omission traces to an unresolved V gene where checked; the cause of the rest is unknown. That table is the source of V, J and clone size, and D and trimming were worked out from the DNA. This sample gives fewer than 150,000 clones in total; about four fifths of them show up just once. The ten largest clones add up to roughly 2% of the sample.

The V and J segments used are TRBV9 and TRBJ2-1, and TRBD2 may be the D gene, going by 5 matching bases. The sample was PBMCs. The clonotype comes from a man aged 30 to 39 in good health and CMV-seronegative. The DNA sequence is TGTGCCAGCAGCGCGGGGAGTGGACTGAGATGGAATGAGCAGTTCTTC. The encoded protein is CASSAGSGLRWNEQFF.